Only a few counts were recorded for the clone carrying this TCR beta chain. What it recognizes is unknown. Both 60 Vbeta primers and 13 Jbeta primers went into the PCR. Measured with immunoSEQ multiplex PCR; TCRdb has only the in-frame clones, and not every one. Here the sample spans under 200,000 clones, 81% being singletons. This record comes from a study of cytomegalovirus exposure and HLA in healthy donors. Study-wide results and limits: It was assumed in the presence/absence analyses that sequencing depth was roughly uniform across donors.

The ends were cut back, 3 bases at V and 9 bases at J, with 15 bases in the middle. Germline values: CDR1 MNHEY, CDR2 SMNVEV (reference sequence). The CDR3 loop spans 14 amino acids. The receptor was isolated from a man in his forties or fifties in good health and CMV-seronegative. Sequencing was done on a sample of PBMCs. The gene calls are TRBV27 and TRBJ1-5; D remains ambiguous. The CDR3 DNA reads as TGTGCCAGCAGTTTGACGGGCACTGCGGGGCCCCAGCATTTT. Translating gives CASSLTGTAGPQHF.